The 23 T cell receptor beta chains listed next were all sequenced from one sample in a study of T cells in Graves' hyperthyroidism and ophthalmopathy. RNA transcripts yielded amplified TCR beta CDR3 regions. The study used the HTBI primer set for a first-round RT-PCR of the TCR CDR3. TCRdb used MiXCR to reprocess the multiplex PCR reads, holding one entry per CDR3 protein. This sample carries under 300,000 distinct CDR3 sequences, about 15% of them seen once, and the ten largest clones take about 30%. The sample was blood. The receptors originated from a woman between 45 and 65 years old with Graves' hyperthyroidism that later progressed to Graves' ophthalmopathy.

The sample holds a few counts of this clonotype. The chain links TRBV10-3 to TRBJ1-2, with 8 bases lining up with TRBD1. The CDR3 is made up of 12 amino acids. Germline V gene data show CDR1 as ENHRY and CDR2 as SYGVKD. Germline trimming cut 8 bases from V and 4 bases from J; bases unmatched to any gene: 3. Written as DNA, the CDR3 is TGTGCCATCGGGGACAGGAGCTATGGCTACACCTTC. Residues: CAIGDRSYGYTF.

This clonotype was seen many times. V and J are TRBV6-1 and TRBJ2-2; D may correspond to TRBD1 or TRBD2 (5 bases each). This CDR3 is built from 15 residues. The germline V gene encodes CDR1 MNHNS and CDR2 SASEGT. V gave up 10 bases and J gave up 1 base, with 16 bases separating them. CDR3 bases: TGTGCCACCATCATGGGACGGAGGAACACCGGGGAGCTGTTTTTT. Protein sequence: CATIMGRRNTGELFF.

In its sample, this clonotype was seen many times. The CDR3 region has the DNA TGTGCCTCCAGCCGGGGGGCTAAGGAGACCCAGTACTTC. Protein: CASSRGAKETQYF. The V and J genes are TRBV7-9 and TRBJ2-5, with D perhaps matching TRBD2 (7 bases). The CDR3 runs 13 residues. CDR1 and CDR2 from the germline V gene are SEHNR and FQNEAQ (reference sequence). V was trimmed by 11 bases and J by 5 bases, leaving 18 bases between them.

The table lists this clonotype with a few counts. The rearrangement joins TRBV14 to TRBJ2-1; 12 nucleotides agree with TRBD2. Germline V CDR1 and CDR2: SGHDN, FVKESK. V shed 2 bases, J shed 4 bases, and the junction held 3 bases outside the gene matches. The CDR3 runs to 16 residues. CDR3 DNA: TGTGCCAGCAGCCAACAGCTAGCGGGAGGGTACAATGAGCAGTTCTTC. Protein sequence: CASSQQLAGGYNEQFF.

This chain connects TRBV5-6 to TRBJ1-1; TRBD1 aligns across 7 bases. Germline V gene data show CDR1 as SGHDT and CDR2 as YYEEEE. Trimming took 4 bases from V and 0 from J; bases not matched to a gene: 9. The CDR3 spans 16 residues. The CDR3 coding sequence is TGTGCCAGCAGCATATGGACAGGACTCCTGAACACTGAAGCTTTCTTT. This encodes CASSIWTGLLNTEAFF.

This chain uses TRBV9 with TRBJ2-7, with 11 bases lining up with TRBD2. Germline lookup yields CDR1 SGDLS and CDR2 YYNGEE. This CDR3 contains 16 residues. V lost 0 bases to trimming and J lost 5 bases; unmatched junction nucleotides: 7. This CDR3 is CASSVGSGRVRDEQYF. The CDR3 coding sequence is TGTGCCAGCAGCGTAGGTAGCGGGAGGGTTAGGGACGAGCAGTACTTC.

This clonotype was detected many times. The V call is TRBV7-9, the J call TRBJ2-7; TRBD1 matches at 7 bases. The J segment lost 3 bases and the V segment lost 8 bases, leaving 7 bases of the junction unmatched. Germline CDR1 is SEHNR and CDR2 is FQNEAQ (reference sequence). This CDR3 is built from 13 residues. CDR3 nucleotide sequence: TGTGCCAGCGAGGGGGCCTTTGGCTACGAGCAGTACTTC. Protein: CASEGAFGYEQYF.

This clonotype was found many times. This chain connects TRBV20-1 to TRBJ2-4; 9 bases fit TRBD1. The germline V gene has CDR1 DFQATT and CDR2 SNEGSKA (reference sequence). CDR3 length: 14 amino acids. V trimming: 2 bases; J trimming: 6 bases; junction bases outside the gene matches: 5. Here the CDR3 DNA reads TGCAGTGCTAGATGGACAGGGGATAGAAACATTCAGTACTTC. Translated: CSARWTGDRNIQYF.

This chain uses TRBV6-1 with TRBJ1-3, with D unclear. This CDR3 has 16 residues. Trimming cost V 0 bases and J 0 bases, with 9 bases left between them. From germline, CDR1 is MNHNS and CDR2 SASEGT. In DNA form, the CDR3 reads TGTGCCAGCAGTGAAGCGCTGGCCAGCTCTGGAAACACCATATATTTT. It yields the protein CASSEALASSGNTIYF.

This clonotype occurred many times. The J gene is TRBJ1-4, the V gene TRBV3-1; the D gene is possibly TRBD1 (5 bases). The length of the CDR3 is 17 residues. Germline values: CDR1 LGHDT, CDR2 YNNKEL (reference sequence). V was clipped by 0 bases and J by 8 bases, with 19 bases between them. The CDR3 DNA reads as TGTGCCAGCAGCCAAGATTGGGGCTGGGGCGGTGACGAAAAACTGTTTTTT. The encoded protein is CASSQDWGWGGDEKLFF.

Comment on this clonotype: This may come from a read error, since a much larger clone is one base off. CDR3 loop: CSVAGLHYNEQFF. The DNA for the CDR3 is TGCAGCGTTGCGGGACTCCACTACAATGAGCAGTTCTTC. The chain uses TRBV29-1 and TRBJ2-1, with a weak D call TRBD2 (6 bases). CDR1 is SQVTM and CDR2 is ANQGSEA in the germline V gene. CDR3 length equals 13 residues. Trimming removed 4 bases at V and 3 bases at J, with 10 bases between.

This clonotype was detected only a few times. CDR3 coding DNA: TGTGCCATCAGTGAGTCGTACTCCGGGGAGCTGTTTTTT. Amino acid sequence: CAISESYSGELFF. The chain is built from TRBV10-3 and TRBJ2-2; D unclear. Germline CDR1 is ENHRY and CDR2 is SYGVKD. This CDR3 is 13 amino acids long. The V and J ends lost 0 bases and 6 bases respectively, with 5 bases between them.

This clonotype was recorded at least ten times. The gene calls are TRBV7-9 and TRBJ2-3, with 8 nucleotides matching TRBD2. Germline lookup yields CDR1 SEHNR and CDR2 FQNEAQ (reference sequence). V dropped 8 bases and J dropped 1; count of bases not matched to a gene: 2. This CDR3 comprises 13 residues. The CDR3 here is CASRREGTDTQYF. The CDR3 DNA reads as TGTGCCAGCCGGCGGGAGGGCACAGATACGCAGTATTTT.

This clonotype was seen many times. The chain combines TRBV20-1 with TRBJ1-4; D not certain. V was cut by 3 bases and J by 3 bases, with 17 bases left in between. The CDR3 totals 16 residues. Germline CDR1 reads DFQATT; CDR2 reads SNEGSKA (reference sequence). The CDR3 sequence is CSASPRIRTPNEKLFF. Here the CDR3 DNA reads TGCAGTGCTAGCCCCCGGATCCGGACCCCTAATGAAAAACTGTTTTTT.

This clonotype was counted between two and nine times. CDR3 residues: CASSLIGLAGGATDTQYF. CDR3 sequence (DNA): TGTGCCAGCAGCTTAATAGGTCTAGCGGGAGGGGCCACAGATACGCAGTATTTT. The V gene is TRBV7-3, the J gene TRBJ2-3, with 12 bases matching TRBD2. With V trimmed by 1 base and J by 2 bases, 7 bases remained unmatched. Germline CDR1 is SGHTA and CDR2 is FQGTGA. The CDR3 has 18 amino acids.

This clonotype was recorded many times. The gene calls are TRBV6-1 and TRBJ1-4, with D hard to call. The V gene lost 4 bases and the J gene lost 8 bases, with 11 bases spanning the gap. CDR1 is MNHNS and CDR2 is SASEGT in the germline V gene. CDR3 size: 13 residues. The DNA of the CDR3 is TGTGCCAGCAGTGGGGCAAGTTCCGAAAAACTGTTTTTT. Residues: CASSGASSEKLFF.

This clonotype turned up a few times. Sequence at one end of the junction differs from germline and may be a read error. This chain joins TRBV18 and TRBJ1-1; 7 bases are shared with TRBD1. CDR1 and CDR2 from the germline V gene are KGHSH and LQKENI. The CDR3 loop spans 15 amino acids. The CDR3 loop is CASPPGTAMNTEAFF. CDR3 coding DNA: TGTGCCAGCCCACCCGGGACAGCTATGAACACTGAAGCTTTCTTT.

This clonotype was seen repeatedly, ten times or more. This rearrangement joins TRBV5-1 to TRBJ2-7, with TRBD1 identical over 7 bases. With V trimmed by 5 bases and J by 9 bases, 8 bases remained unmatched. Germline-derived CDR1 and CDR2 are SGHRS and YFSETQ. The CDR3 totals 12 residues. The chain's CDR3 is CASRLTSGGQYF. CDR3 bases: TGCGCCAGCAGACTGACTTCAGGGGGGCAGTACTTC.

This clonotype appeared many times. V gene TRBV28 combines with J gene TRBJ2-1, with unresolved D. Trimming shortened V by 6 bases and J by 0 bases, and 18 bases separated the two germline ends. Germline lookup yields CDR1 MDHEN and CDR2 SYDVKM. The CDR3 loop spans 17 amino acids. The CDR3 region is CASSPQRDGSSYNEQFF. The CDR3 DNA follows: TGTGCCAGCAGCCCCCAGAGAGATGGAAGCTCCTACAATGAGCAGTTCTTC.

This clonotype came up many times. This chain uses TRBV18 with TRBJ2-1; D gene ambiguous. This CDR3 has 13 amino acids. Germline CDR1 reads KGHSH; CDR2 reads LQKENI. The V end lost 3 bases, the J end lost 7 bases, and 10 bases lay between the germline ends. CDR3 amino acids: CASSPPVINEQFF. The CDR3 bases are TGTGCCAGCTCACCCCCAGTAATAAATGAGCAGTTCTTC.

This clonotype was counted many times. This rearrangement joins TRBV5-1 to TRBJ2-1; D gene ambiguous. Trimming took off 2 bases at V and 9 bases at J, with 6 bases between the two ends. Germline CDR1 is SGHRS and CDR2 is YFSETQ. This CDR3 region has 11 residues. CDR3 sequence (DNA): TGCGCCAGCAGCTTAGCTTTTGAGCAGTTCTTC. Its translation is CASSLAFEQFF.

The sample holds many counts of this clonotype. CDR3 sequence reads: CASSLPYPGEYSPLHF. CDR3 sequence (DNA): TGTGCCAGCAGTTTACCGTATCCCGGGGAGTATTCACCCCTCCACTTT. The V gene is TRBV28, the J gene TRBJ1-6; D gene unclear. Germline V gives CDR1 MDHEN, CDR2 SYDVKM. Trimming removed 2 bases from V and 8 bases from J, with 16 bases in between. The CDR3 is 16 residues long. The full variable domain, rest sourced from reference TRBV28 and TRBJ1-6, is DVKVTQSSRYLVKRTGEKVFLECVQDMDHENMFWYRQDPGLGLRLIYFSYDVKMKEKGDIPEGYSVSREKKERFSLILESASTNQTSMYLCASSLPYPGEYSPLHFGNGTRLTVT.

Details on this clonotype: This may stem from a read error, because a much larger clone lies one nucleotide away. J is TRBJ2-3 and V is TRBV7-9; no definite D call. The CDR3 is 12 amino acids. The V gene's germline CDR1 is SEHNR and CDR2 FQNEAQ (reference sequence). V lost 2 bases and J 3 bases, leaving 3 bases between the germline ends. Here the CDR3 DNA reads TGTGCCAGCAGCTTACAGACAGATACGCAGTATTTT. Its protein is CASSLQTDTQYF.